A selection of T cell receptor beta chains follows, all from one sample in a study of shared clonotypes between healthy human individuals. Some clones are missing from TCRdb's copy, which holds only in-frame ones; the method was immunoSEQ multiplex PCR. The sample holds roughly 110,000 clones, around two thirds seen once. The sequenced sample was memory CD8+ T cells sorted from blood. Receptors originate from a young woman in good health. Each CDR3 is given with its conserved first and last residue. The order of the fields is V gene, J gene, clone size, D gene, CDR3 protein, CDR3 DNA. D genes are given only for firm matches. Clone size, where shown, is once, few, many, or a class for clones that have expanded.

V: TRBV7-2
J: TRBJ2-7
size: -
D: -
CDR3: CASSLAGQTYEQYF
DNA: TGTGCCAGCAGCTTAGCTGGACAAACCTACGAGCAGTACTTC

V: TRBV21-1
J: TRBJ1-2
size: -
D: -
CDR3: CASSKAPCVKDGYTF
DNA: TGTGCCAGCAGCAAAGCACCCTGCGTGAAAGACGGCTACACCTTC

V: TRBV29-1
J: TRBJ2-6
size: few
D: -
CDR3: CSVEASDGSGANVLTF
DNA: TGCAGCGTTGAAGCTTCGGACGGGTCTGGGGCCAACGTCCTGACTTTC

V: TRBV29-1
J: TRBJ2-3
size: few
D: TRBD2
CDR3: CSVAGGATDTQYF
DNA: TGCAGCGTAGCGGGAGGGGCCACAGATACGCAGTATTTT

V: TRBV5-1
J: TRBJ2-1
size: -
D: TRBD2
CDR3: CASSLGSSGFNNEQFF
DNA: TGCGCCAGCAGCTTGGGGTCTAGCGGGTTCAACAATGAGCAGTTCTTC

V: TRBV2
J: TRBJ1-1
size: few
D: TRBD1
CDR3: CASRLGQGFTEAFF
DNA: TGTGCCAGCAGACTCGGACAGGGGTTCACTGAAGCTTTCTTT

V: TRBV5-6
J: TRBJ2-5
size: many
D: TRBD2
CDR3: CASSLARETYETQYF
DNA: TGTGCCAGCAGCTTGGCGCGGGAGACGTATGAGACCCAGTACTTC

V: TRBV28
J: TRBJ2-1
size: -
D: TRBD2
CDR3: CASTPGGVDYNEQFF
DNA: TGTGCCAGCACCCCGGGGGGGGTGGACTACAATGAGCAGTTCTTC

V: TRBV11-2
J: TRBJ2-7
size: -
D: -
CDR3: CASSLVGSGEQYF
DNA: TGTGCCAGCAGCTTAGTCGGCTCGGGGGAGCAGTACTTC

V: TRBV2
J: TRBJ1-1
size: -
D: TRBD1
CDR3: CASRRTGETEAFF
DNA: TGTGCCAGCAGAAGAACAGGGGAAACTGAAGCTTTCTTT